This T cell receptor beta chain was sequenced for a study of control samples from healthy donors and cancer patients (dated by TCRdb to 2020 to 2022). The trim is 1 base for V and 1 base for J, with a gap of 11 bases between the germline ends. Including cysteine and phenylalanine, the CDR3 has 16 amino acids. Only CDR3 DNA remains: 48 bases, in frame from the first base. CDR1 is given as LNHDA and CDR2 as SQIVND, both from the germline V gene (reference sequence). Comment on this clone: Its antigen remains undetermined. Base qualities are not recorded, but no much larger clone differs from it by a single base.

Library preparation used the immunoSEQ multiplex PCR assay. Drawn from immuneACCESS, this table holds only the in-frame rearrangements with V and J called that TCRdb kept. Clones are partly lost; checked studies trace under half to an unresolved V gene and leave the rest unexplained. This sample is represented by about 120,000 clones; more than 70% of them were singletons. The top ten clones comprise 40% of the sample. The V and J genes are TRBV19 and TRBJ2-1, with the identity of the D gene unclear. This clonotype was sampled from a man between 50 and 59 years old in good health. Sample: blood. In nucleotides, the sequence is TGTGCCAGTAGTATAGGCGGCAGCCCATCCTACAATGAGCAGTTCTTC. Translated, it reads CASSIGGSPSYNEQFF.